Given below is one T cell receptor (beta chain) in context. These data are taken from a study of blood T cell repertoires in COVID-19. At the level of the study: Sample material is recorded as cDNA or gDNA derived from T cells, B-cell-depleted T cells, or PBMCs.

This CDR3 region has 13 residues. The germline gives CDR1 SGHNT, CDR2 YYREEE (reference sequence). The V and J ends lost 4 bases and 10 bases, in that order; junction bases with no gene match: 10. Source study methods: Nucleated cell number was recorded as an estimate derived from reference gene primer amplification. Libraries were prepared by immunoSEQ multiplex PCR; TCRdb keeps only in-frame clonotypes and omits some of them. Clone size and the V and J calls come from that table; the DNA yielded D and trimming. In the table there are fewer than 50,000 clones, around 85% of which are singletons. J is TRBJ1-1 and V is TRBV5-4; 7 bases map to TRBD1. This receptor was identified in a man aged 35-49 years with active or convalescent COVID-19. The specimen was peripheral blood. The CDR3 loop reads CASSPQGRFIAFF. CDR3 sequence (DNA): TGTGCCAGCAGCCCACAGGGGAGGTTTATAGCTTTCTTT.